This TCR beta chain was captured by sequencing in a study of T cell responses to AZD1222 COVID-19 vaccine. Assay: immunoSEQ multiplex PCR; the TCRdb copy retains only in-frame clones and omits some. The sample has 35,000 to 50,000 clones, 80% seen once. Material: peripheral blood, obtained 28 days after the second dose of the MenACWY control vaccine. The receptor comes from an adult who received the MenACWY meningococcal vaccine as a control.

CDR3 amino acids: CASSKKGAVYEQYV. The DNA of the CDR3 is TGTGCCAGCAGCAAAAAGGGGGCCGTCTACGAGCAGTACGTC. The V call is TRBV21-1, the J call TRBJ2-7; the table names TRBD1, a call not compared with the DNA. TRBV21-1 is a known pseudogene. The CDR3 runs 14 residues.